This T cell receptor (beta chain) stems from a study of cytomegalovirus exposure and HLA in healthy donors. Study summary: Around 190 million T cells yielded 90 million to 130 million unique TCR beta sequences, as an earlier analysis found.

It was with 60 Vbeta and 13 Jbeta primers that the PCR ran. Clones were read by immunoSEQ multiplex PCR, and TCRdb kept only the in-frame ones, dropping some. In the table there are roughly 120,000 clones, around 80% of which are singletons. This CDR3 has 15 residues. Germline values: CDR1 MGHDK, CDR2 SYGVNS. V dropped 10 bases and J dropped 0; count of bases not matched to a gene: 7. The TCR comes from a man in his fifties or sixties in good health and CMV-seronegative. The sequenced sample was PBMCs. The chain has TRBV25-1 and TRBJ2-1; 9 bases are shared with TRBD2. The CDR3 region has the DNA TGTGCCACACAAGTAGCGGGAGTCTCCTACAATGAGCAGTTCTTC. Its translation is CATQVAGVSYNEQFF.